This is a list of T cell receptor beta chains from one sample in a study of blood T cell repertoires in COVID-19. This table comes from immunoSEQ multiplex PCR, and its TCRdb copy is limited to in-frame clones, with some not included. The repertoire has 70,000 to 95,000 clones, around four fifths of them found once; the top ten carry roughly a third. Sample: peripheral blood. All receptors come from a man in his sixties with COVID-19, enrolled during active disease. Each CDR3 is given with its conserved first and last residue. The D gene is left open where the match is weak. Rows give clone size only sometimes, using once, few, many, or a class for an expanded clone.

clone_size: .
v_call: TRBV3-1/TRBV3-2
j_call: TRBJ1-3
d_call: .
cdr3_aa: CASSRTGTSGNTIYF
cdr3_nt: TGTGCCAGCAGCCGTACCGGGACATCTGGAAACACCATATATTTT

clone_size: .
v_call: TRBV18
j_call: TRBJ1-1
d_call: .
cdr3_aa: CASSLNDRRTEAFF
cdr3_nt: TGTGCCAGCTCATTAAATGACAGGCGCACTGAAGCTTTCTTT

clone_size: .
v_call: TRBV11-3
j_call: TRBJ2-7
d_call: TRBD2
cdr3_aa: CASSPGLAGGYYEQYF
cdr3_nt: TGTGCCAGCAGCCCGGGACTAGCGGGAGGATACTACGAGCAGTACTTC

clone_size: .
v_call: TRBV7-3
j_call: TRBJ2-2
d_call: .
cdr3_aa: CASSPPGVGAANTGELFF
cdr3_nt: TGTGCCAGCAGCCCGCCGGGGGTAGGGGCGGCGAACACCGGGGAGCTGTTTTTT

clone_size: .
v_call: TRBV19
j_call: TRBJ1-6
d_call: TRBD1
cdr3_aa: CASSQSQGAHSPLHF
cdr3_nt: TGTGCCAGTAGTCAATCGCAGGGGGCTCATTCACCCCTCCACTTT

clone_size: .
v_call: TRBV5-6
j_call: TRBJ2-3
d_call: .
cdr3_aa: CASSLTPSTDTQYF
cdr3_nt: TGTGCCAGCAGCTTGACTCCTAGCACAGATACGCAGTATTTT

clone_size: .
v_call: TRBV7-9
j_call: TRBJ1-5
d_call: .
cdr3_aa: CASSLGRSNQPQHF
cdr3_nt: TGTGCCAGCAGCTTAGGGAGGAGCAATCAGCCCCAGCATTTT

clone_size: .
v_call: TRBV7-2
j_call: TRBJ2-3
d_call: TRBD2
cdr3_aa: CASRLYSGREIDTQYF
cdr3_nt: TGTGCCAGCAGGTTGTATAGCGGGAGGGAAATAGATACGCAGTATTTT

clone_size: .
v_call: TRBV18
j_call: TRBJ1-2
d_call: .
cdr3_aa: CASSPLPDSPTTYGYTF
cdr3_nt: TGTGCCAGCTCACCCCTCCCGGACAGTCCGACTACCTATGGCTACACCTTC

clone_size: .
v_call: TRBV30
j_call: TRBJ2-7
d_call: TRBD1
cdr3_aa: CAWSWSGQGAYEQYF
cdr3_nt: TGTGCCTGGAGTTGGTCGGGGCAGGGGGCCTACGAGCAGTACTTC

clone_size: .
v_call: TRBV19
j_call: TRBJ1-1
d_call: .
cdr3_aa: CASRVRGRDTEAFF
cdr3_nt: TGTGCCAGTAGGGTAAGGGGTCGGGACACTGAAGCTTTCTTT

clone_size: few
v_call: TRBV11-2
j_call: TRBJ2-7
d_call: .
cdr3_aa: CASSQEGALFYEQYF
cdr3_nt: TGTGCCAGCAGCCAAGAAGGGGCCCTTTTCTACGAGCAGTACTTC

clone_size: .
v_call: TRBV12-3/TRBV12-4
j_call: TRBJ2-1
d_call: .
cdr3_aa: CASSNEGNEQFF
cdr3_nt: TGTGCCAGCAGTAACGAGGGTAATGAGCAGTTCTTC

clone_size: .
v_call: TRBV7-7
j_call: TRBJ1-3
d_call: TRBD1
cdr3_aa: CASSLRGLEFSGNTIYF
cdr3_nt: TGTGCTAGCAGCTTGAGGGGGCTGGAATTCTCTGGAAACACCATATATTTT

clone_size: .
v_call: TRBV7-6
j_call: TRBJ1-1
d_call: .
cdr3_aa: CASSFGGHMNTEAFF
cdr3_nt: TGTGCCAGCAGCTTTGGGGGACACATGAACACTGAAGCTTTCTTT

clone_size: .
v_call: TRBV4-1
j_call: TRBJ1-4
d_call: .
cdr3_aa: CASSQIVLQGGEKLFF
cdr3_nt: TGCGCCAGCAGCCAAATAGTATTGCAGGGTGGTGAAAAACTGTTTTTT

clone_size: few
v_call: TRBV6-5
j_call: TRBJ1-1
d_call: TRBD1
cdr3_aa: CASNRGTEAFF
cdr3_nt: TGTGCCAGTAACAGGGGGACTGAAGCTTTCTTT

clone_size: .
v_call: TRBV7-7
j_call: TRBJ2-1
d_call: .
cdr3_aa: CASSLSLNNEQFF
cdr3_nt: TGTGCTAGCAGCTTATCACTTAACAATGAGCAGTTCTTC

clone_size: few
v_call: TRBV7-9
j_call: TRBJ1-2
d_call: .
cdr3_aa: CASVESNYGYTF
cdr3_nt: TGTGCCAGCGTAGAGAGTAACTATGGCTACACCTTC

clone_size: .
v_call: TRBV7-2
j_call: TRBJ2-5
d_call: TRBD1
cdr3_aa: CASSQHRDRSRLETQYF
cdr3_nt: TGTGCCAGCAGCCAACATAGGGACAGGTCCCGGTTAGAGACCCAGTACTTC

clone_size: .
v_call: TRBV2
j_call: TRBJ1-4
d_call: TRBD1
cdr3_aa: CASREDRGKLFF
cdr3_nt: TGTGCCAGCAGAGAGGACAGGGGAAAACTGTTTTTT

clone_size: .
v_call: TRBV12-3/TRBV12-4
j_call: TRBJ1-1
d_call: .
cdr3_aa: CASSLGLAEAFF
cdr3_nt: TGTGCCAGCAGTTTAGGGCTGGCTGAAGCTTTCTTT

clone_size: .
v_call: TRBV4-3
j_call: TRBJ2-2
d_call: TRBD1
cdr3_aa: CASSQGTGSTGELFF
cdr3_nt: TGCGCCAGCAGCCAGGGGACAGGGAGTACCGGAGAGCTGTTTTTT

clone_size: .
v_call: TRBV18
j_call: TRBJ1-1
d_call: .
cdr3_aa: CASSPALTFANTEAFF
cdr3_nt: TGTGCCAGCTCACCTGCTCTGACTTTTGCGAACACTGAAGCTTTCTTT

clone_size: .
v_call: TRBV19
j_call: TRBJ2-1
d_call: TRBD2
cdr3_aa: CASSIDSHHASGRADEQFF
cdr3_nt: TGTGCCAGTAGTATAGATAGCCACCATGCTAGCGGGAGGGCCGATGAGCAGTTCTTC

clone_size: .
v_call: TRBV6-5
j_call: TRBJ2-7
d_call: .
cdr3_aa: CASSLGTNYYEQYF
cdr3_nt: TGTGCCAGCAGTCTTGGGACAAATTACTACGAGCAGTACTTC

clone_size: .
v_call: TRBV9
j_call: TRBJ2-1
d_call: TRBD2
cdr3_aa: CASSAVSGGQNEQFF
cdr3_nt: TGTGCCAGCAGCGCAGTTAGCGGGGGTCAGAATGAGCAGTTCTTC

clone_size: few
v_call: TRBV2
j_call: TRBJ2-1
d_call: TRBD2
cdr3_aa: CASRGSPGTSGGTYNEQFF
cdr3_nt: TGTGCCAGCAGGGGGAGTCCCGGGACTAGCGGGGGGACCTACAATGAGCAGTTCTTC

clone_size: .
v_call: TRBV5-1
j_call: TRBJ2-7
d_call: .
cdr3_aa: CASSQEGGVRNEQYF
cdr3_nt: TGCGCCAGCTCCCAGGAGGGGGGGGTAAGGAACGAGCAGTACTTC

clone_size: .
v_call: TRBV27
j_call: TRBJ2-3
d_call: TRBD1
cdr3_aa: CASIRTGLTDTQYF
cdr3_nt: TGTGCCAGCATCAGGACAGGCCTCACAGATACGCAGTATTTT

clone_size: .
v_call: TRBV5-5
j_call: TRBJ1-3
d_call: .
cdr3_aa: CASSLGGHRSGNTIYF
cdr3_nt: TGTGCCAGCAGCTTGGGGGGGCATCGCTCTGGAAACACCATATATTTT

clone_size: .
v_call: TRBV5-1
j_call: TRBJ2-2
d_call: TRBD2
cdr3_aa: CASRPGTSVTGELFF
cdr3_nt: TGCGCCAGCAGACCCGGGACTAGCGTCACCGGGGAGCTGTTTTTT

clone_size: .
v_call: TRBV2
j_call: TRBJ2-5
d_call: TRBD2
cdr3_aa: CASTLSGGQETQYF
cdr3_nt: TGTGCCAGCACCCTTAGCGGGGGCCAAGAGACCCAGTACTTC

clone_size: .
v_call: TRBV24-1
j_call: TRBJ2-1
d_call: TRBD1
cdr3_aa: CATSGATGDMSYNEQFF
cdr3_nt: TGTGCCACCAGTGGTGCCACAGGGGATATGTCCTACAATGAGCAGTTCTTC

clone_size: .
v_call: TRBV27
j_call: TRBJ1-2
d_call: .
cdr3_aa: CASSLISSGIYGYTF
cdr3_nt: TGTGCCAGCAGTTTAATCTCCTCAGGGATTTATGGCTACACCTTC

clone_size: .
v_call: TRBV4-1
j_call: TRBJ2-1
d_call: TRBD1
cdr3_aa: CASSQVPWPGQADEQFF
cdr3_nt: TGCGCCAGCAGCCAAGTCCCATGGCCGGGACAGGCCGATGAGCAGTTCTTC

clone_size: .
v_call: TRBV3-1/TRBV3-2
j_call: TRBJ1-6
d_call: .
cdr3_aa: CASSQGGATNSPLHF
cdr3_nt: TGTGCCAGCAGCCAAGGGGGAGCCACAAATTCACCCCTCCACTTT

clone_size: few
v_call: TRBV9
j_call: TRBJ2-2
d_call: .
cdr3_aa: CASSVASGAGELFF
cdr3_nt: TGTGCCAGCAGCGTAGCTAGTGGTGCCGGGGAGCTGTTTTTT

clone_size: .
v_call: TRBV7-3
j_call: TRBJ2-3
d_call: .
cdr3_aa: CASSSRHPTDTQYF
cdr3_nt: TGTGCCAGCAGCTCCAGACACCCCACAGATACGCAGTATTTT

clone_size: .
v_call: TRBV29-1
j_call: TRBJ2-7
d_call: .
cdr3_aa: CSVSGLYEQYF
cdr3_nt: TGCAGCGTTAGCGGCCTCTACGAGCAGTACTTC

clone_size: once
v_call: TRBV14
j_call: TRBJ1-1
d_call: .
cdr3_aa: CASRGQPNTEAFF
cdr3_nt: TGTGCCAGCAGAGGACAGCCGAACACTGAAGCTTTCTTT

clone_size: .
v_call: TRBV6-2/TRBV6-3
j_call: TRBJ2-3
d_call: TRBD2
cdr3_aa: CASSYRGGGTDTQYF
cdr3_nt: TGTGCCAGCAGTTACCGCGGGGGGGGGACAGATACGCAGTATTTT

clone_size: .
v_call: TRBV6-2/TRBV6-3
j_call: TRBJ2-7
d_call: .
cdr3_aa: CASSSPSASSYEQYF
cdr3_nt: TGTGCCAGCAGCTCCCCTAGCGCAAGCTCCTACGAGCAGTACTTC

clone_size: .
v_call: TRBV9
j_call: TRBJ2-2
d_call: .
cdr3_aa: CASSVAGTTGELFF
cdr3_nt: TGTGCCAGCAGCGTAGCAGGTACTACCGGGGAGCTGTTTTTT

clone_size: few
v_call: TRBV25-1
j_call: TRBJ1-3
d_call: TRBD1
cdr3_aa: CASRPGTGLGNTIYF
cdr3_nt: TGTGCCAGCAGGCCCGGGACAGGGTTAGGAAACACCATATATTTT

clone_size: .
v_call: TRBV1
j_call: TRBJ1-2
d_call: .
cdr3_aa: CTSSHGLSYGYTF
cdr3_nt: TGCACCAGCAGCCACGGTCTTTCCTATGGCTACACCTTC

clone_size: .
v_call: TRBV5-4
j_call: TRBJ2-2
d_call: .
cdr3_aa: CASSFAAGRLNTGELFF
cdr3_nt: TGTGCCAGCAGCTTCGCTGCTGGCAGATTGAACACCGGGGAGCTGTTTTTT

clone_size: .
v_call: TRBV5-6
j_call: TRBJ2-7
d_call: TRBD1
cdr3_aa: CASSLAGQGSYEQYF
cdr3_nt: TGTGCCAGCAGCTTGGCGGGACAGGGCTCCTACGAGCAGTACTTC

clone_size: .
v_call: TRBV20-1
j_call: TRBJ2-3
d_call: .
cdr3_aa: CSAPITDTQYF
cdr3_nt: TGCAGTGCCCCCATCACAGATACGCAGTATTTT

clone_size: once
v_call: TRBV11-1
j_call: TRBJ1-3
d_call: .
cdr3_aa: CASSQVFGGIGNTIYF
cdr3_nt: TGTGCCAGCAGCCAAGTTTTTGGAGGGATCGGAAACACCATATATTTT

clone_size: many
v_call: TRBV5-1
j_call: TRBJ2-7
d_call: TRBD1
cdr3_aa: CASRYGTGVYEQYF
cdr3_nt: TGCGCCAGCAGATACGGGACAGGGGTTTACGAGCAGTACTTC

clone_size: .
v_call: TRBV5-1
j_call: TRBJ2-5
d_call: .
cdr3_aa: CASSLELETQYF
cdr3_nt: TGCGCCAGCAGCTTGGAGCTAGAGACCCAGTACTTC

clone_size: few
v_call: TRBV6-5
j_call: TRBJ1-5
d_call: .
cdr3_aa: CASSPIGQPQHF
cdr3_nt: TGTGCCAGCAGTCCTATCGGTCAGCCCCAGCATTTT

clone_size: .
v_call: TRBV3-1/TRBV3-2
j_call: TRBJ2-1
d_call: TRBD2
cdr3_aa: CASSQGVSGTKQFF
cdr3_nt: TGTGCCAGCAGCCAAGGTGTAAGCGGGACTAAGCAGTTCTTC

clone_size: few
v_call: TRBV11-3
j_call: TRBJ1-2
d_call: .
cdr3_aa: CASSLDTENYGYTF
cdr3_nt: TGTGCCAGCAGCTTAGATACAGAGAACTATGGCTACACCTTC